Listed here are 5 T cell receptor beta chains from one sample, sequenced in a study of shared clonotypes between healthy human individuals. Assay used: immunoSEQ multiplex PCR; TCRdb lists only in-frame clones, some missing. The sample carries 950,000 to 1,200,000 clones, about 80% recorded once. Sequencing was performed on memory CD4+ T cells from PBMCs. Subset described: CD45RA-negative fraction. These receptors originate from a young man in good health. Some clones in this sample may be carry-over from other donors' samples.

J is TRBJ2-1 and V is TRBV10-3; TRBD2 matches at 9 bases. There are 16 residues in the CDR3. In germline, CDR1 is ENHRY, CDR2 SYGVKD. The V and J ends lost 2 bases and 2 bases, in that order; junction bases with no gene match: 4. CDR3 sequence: CAISEKLAGAYNEQFF. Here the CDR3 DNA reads TGTGCCATCAGTGAGAAATTAGCGGGAGCCTACAATGAGCAGTTCTTC.

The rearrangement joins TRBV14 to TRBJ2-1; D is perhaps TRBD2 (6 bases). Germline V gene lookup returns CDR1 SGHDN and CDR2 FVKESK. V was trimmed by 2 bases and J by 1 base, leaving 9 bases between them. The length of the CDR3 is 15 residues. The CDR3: CASSQLGLSYNEQFF. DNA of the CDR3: TGTGCCAGCAGCCAATTAGGACTATCCTACAATGAGCAGTTCTTC.

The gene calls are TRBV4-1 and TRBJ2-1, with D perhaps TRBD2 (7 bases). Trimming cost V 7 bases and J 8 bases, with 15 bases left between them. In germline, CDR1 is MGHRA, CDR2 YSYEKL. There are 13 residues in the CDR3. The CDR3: CASTTRGGDEQFF. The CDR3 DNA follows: TGCGCCAGCACGACTAGGGGGGGAGATGAGCAGTTCTTC.

CDR3 DNA sequence: TGCGCCAGCAAGAACGCCTACAATGAGCAGTTCTTC. Encoded protein: CASKNAYNEQFF. This chain links TRBV5-1 with TRBJ2-1, with D uncertain. The CDR3 consists of 12 residues. V was trimmed by 6 bases and J by 2 bases, leaving 6 bases between them. The germline CDR1 and CDR2 sequences are SGHRS and YFSETQ.

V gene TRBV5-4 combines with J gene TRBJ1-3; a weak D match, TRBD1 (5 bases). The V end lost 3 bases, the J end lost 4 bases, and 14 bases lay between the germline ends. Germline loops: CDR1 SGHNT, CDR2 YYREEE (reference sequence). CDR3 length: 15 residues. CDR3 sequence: CASSYVVGAGNTIYF. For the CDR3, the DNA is TGTGCCAGCAGCTATGTAGTAGGGGCCGGAAACACCATATATTTT. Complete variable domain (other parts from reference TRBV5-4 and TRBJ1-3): ETGVTQSPTHLIKTRGQQVTLRCSSQSGHNTVSWYQQALGQGPQFIFQYYREEENGRGNFPPRFSGLQFPNYSSELNVNALELDDSALYLCASSYVVGAGNTIYFGEGSWLTVV.